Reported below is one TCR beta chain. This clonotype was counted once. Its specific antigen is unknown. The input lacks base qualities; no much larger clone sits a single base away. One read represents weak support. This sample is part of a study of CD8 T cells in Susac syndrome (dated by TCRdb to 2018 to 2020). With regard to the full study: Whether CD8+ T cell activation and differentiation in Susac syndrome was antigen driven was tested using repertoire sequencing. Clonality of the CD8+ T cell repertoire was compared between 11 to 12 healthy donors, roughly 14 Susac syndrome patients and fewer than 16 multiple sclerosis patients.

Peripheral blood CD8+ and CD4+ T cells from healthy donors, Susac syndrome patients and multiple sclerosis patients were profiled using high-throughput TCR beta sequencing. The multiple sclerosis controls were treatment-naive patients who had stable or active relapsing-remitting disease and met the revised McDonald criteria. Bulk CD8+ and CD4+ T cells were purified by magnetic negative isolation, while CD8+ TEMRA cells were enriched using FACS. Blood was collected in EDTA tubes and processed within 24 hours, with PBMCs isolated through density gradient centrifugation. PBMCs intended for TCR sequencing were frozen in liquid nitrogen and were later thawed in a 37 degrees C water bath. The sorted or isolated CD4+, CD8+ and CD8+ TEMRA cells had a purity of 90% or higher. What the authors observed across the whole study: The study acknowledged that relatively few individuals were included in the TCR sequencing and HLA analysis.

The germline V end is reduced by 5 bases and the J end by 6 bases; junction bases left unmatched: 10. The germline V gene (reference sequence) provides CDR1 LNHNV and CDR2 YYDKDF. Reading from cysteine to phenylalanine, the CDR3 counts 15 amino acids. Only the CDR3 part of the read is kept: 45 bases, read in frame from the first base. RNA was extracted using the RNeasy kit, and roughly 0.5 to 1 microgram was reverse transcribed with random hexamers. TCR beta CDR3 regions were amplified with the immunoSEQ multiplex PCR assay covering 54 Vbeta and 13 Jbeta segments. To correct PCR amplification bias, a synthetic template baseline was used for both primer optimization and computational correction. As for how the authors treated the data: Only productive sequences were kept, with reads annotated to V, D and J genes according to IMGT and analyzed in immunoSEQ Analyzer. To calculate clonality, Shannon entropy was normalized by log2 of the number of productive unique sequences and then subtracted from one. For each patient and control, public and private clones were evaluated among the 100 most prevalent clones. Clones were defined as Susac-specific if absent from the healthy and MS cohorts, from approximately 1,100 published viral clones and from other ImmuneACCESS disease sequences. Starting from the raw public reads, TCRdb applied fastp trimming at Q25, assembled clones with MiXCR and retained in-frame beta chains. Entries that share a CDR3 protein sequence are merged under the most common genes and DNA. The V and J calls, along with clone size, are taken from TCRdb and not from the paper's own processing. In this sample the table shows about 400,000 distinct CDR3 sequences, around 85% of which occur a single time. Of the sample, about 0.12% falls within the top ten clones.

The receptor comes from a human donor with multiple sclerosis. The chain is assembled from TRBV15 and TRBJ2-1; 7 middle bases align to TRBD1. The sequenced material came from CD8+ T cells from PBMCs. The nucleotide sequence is TGTGCCACCAGCCCGAGCGAGGGGGCCGTCAATGAGCAGTTCTTC. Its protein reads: CATSPSEGAVNEQFF. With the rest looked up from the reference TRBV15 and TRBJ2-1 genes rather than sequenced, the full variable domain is DAMVIQNPRYQVTQFGKPVTLSCSQTLNHNVMYWYQQKSSQAPKLLFHYYDKDFNNEADTPDNFQSRRPNTSFCFLDIRSPGLGDTAMYLCATSPSEGAVNEQFFGPGTRLTVL.